Below, 32 T cell receptor beta chains from the same sample are listed, as sequenced in a study of identical twins. TCRdb re-analysed the 5' RACE reads in MiXCR, keeping a single row per CDR3 protein. The table records about 700,000 distinct CDR3 sequences, 8.6% of them present only once. The same data also contributed to another study, on yellow fever vaccine responses in identical twins.

The sample taken for sequencing was PBMCs. These receptors came from a woman younger than 30 in good health.

This rearrangement joins TRBV7-3 to TRBJ1-5; D is unclear. Looked up from germline, CDR1 is SGHTA and CDR2 is FQGTGA. The ends were cut back, 2 bases at V and 3 bases at J, with 5 bases in the middle. The CDR3 sequence is 13 residues long. CDR3 nucleotides: TGTGCCAGCAGCTTATGGGCCAATCAGCCCCAGCATTTT. Translated: CASSLWANQPQHF.

The chain couples TRBV20-1 to TRBJ2-7; D is uncertain. Germline-derived CDR1 and CDR2 are DFQATT and SNEGSKA (reference sequence). The CDR3 spans 14 residues. Between the trimmed V and J ends, which lost 3 bases and 1 base, there was a span of 13 bases. CDR3: CSASDILFSYEQYF. The CDR3, as DNA: TGCAGTGCTAGCGACATACTTTTTTCCTACGAGCAGTACTTC.

This chain joins TRBV29-1 and TRBJ2-6; D unresolved. From germline, CDR1 is SQVTM and CDR2 ANQGSEA. V gave up 2 bases and J gave up 1 base, with 15 bases separating them. This CDR3 is 17 amino acids long. The CDR3 sequence: CSVEMSLPRSGANVLTF. The CDR3 DNA sequence: TGCAGCGTTGAAATGTCGCTTCCCCGGTCTGGGGCCAACGTCCTGACTTTC.

This clonotype was seen many times. The J gene is TRBJ2-1, the V gene TRBV6-2 or TRBV6-3; 9 positions match TRBD2. The germline V gene encodes CDR1 MNHEY and CDR2 SVGEGT. Trimming cost V 6 bases and J 4 bases; bases outside gene matches: 16. This CDR3 has 18 residues. DNA of the CDR3: TGTGCCAGCAGCCCTCGATTAACTACTAGCGGGCTTTACAATGAGCAGTTCTTC. It encodes CASSPRLTTSGLYNEQFF.

In its sample, this clonotype was seen a few times. The chain couples TRBV12-3 or TRBV12-4 to TRBJ2-5; TRBD1 matches at 9 bases. Trimming at V came to 5 bases and at J to 5 bases, leaving 6 bases not matched to a gene. The CDR3 has 14 amino acids. The DNA of the CDR3 is TGTGCCAGCAGTCAGGACAGGGGCGATGAGACCCAGTACTTC. This codes for CASSQDRGDETQYF.

This clonotype was detected a few times. J is TRBJ1-1 and V is TRBV29-1; D not resolved. The CDR3 is 13 amino acids. Germline V CDR1 and CDR2: SQVTM, ANQGSEA. Trimming cost V 0 bases and J 8 bases, with 13 bases left between them. The CDR3 sequence: CSVEDAVLVEAFF. CDR3 bases: TGCAGCGTTGAAGATGCAGTTTTGGTGGAAGCTTTCTTT.

The V gene is TRBV9, the J gene TRBJ2-1; the match to TRBD2 covers 11 bases. Germline loops: CDR1 SGDLS, CDR2 YYNGEE. This CDR3 region has 16 residues. V lost 0 bases to trimming and J lost 7 bases; unmatched junction nucleotides: 6. The CDR3 coding sequence is TGTGCCAGCAGCGTAGTTGGGACTAGCGGCGGGAATGAGCAGTTCTTC. It specifies CASSVVGTSGGNEQFF. The full variable domain, rest sourced from reference TRBV9 and TRBJ2-1, is DSGVTQTPKHLITATGQRVTLRCSPRSGDLSVYWYQQSLDQGLQFLIQYYNGEERAKGNILERFSAQQFPDLHSELNLSSLELGDSALYFCASSVVGTSGGNEQFFGPGTRLTVL.

This clonotype has only a few counts. The chain combines TRBV7-2 with TRBJ2-5; D is possibly TRBD2 (6 bases). The germline gives CDR1 SGHTA, CDR2 FQGNSA. The CDR3 totals 14 residues. V gave up 2 bases and J gave up 3 bases, with 10 bases separating them. CDR3 residues: CASSLSWGEETQYF. The CDR3 DNA is TGTGCCAGCAGCTTATCGTGGGGGGAAGAGACCCAGTACTTC.

V gene TRBV9 combines with J gene TRBJ2-2; 7 bases map to TRBD2. The germline V gene has CDR1 SGDLS and CDR2 YYNGEE. The ends lost 0 bases at V and 7 bases at J; junction bases unmatched: 3. The CDR3 extends over 14 amino acids. The CDR3 DNA reads TGTGCCAGCAGCGTAGTCGGCGGGGGCGGGGAGCTGTTTTTT. Translated, it gives CASSVVGGGGELFF.

The rearrangement links TRBV10-3 to TRBJ2-7, with 9 positions matching TRBD1. V was clipped by 5 bases and J by 4 bases; unmatched bases: 6. The CDR3 is made up of 14 amino acids. Germline V gene lookup returns CDR1 ENHRY and CDR2 SYGVKD. CDR3 coding DNA: TGTGCCATCAGTTCCGGGACAGGGAATTACGAGCAGTACTTC. It specifies CAISSGTGNYEQYF.

CDR3 coding DNA: TGTGCCAGCAACAACCTCGTGGGTGGGGGAAGCAAGACCCAGTACTTC. Its translation: CASNNLVGGGSKTQYF. The chain carries TRBV28 and TRBJ2-5; D tentatively fits TRBD1 or TRBD2 (5 bases each). V lost 7 bases and J lost 6, with 24 bases in between. CDR1 and CDR2 from the germline V gene are MDHEN and SYDVKM. The CDR3 covers 16 residues. The full variable domain, rest sourced from reference TRBV28 and TRBJ2-5, is DVKVTQSSRYLVKRTGEKVFLECVQDMDHENMFWYRQDPGLGLRLIYFSYDVKMKEKGDIPEGYSVSREKKERFSLILESASTNQTSMYLCASNNLVGGGSKTQYFGPGTRLLVL.

This clonotype has ten or more counts. This sequence joins TRBV5-1 and TRBJ1-1; D call uncertain. V lost 4 bases and J 1 base, leaving 11 bases between the germline ends. This CDR3 spans 14 amino acids. Germline V gene sequence: CDR1 SGHRS, CDR2 YFSETQ. The CDR3 DNA follows: TGCGCCAGCAGCCCTCAATGGGGGAACACTGAAGCTTTCTTT. The encoded protein is CASSPQWGNTEAFF.

The sample holds a few counts of this clonotype. The V and J genes are TRBV24-1 and TRBJ2-7; tentatively, D is TRBD2 (6 bases). V shed 4 bases and J shed 4 bases, with 10 bases lying between them. The CDR3 has 13 residues. CDR1 is KGHDR, CDR2 SFDVKD, per germline. DNA for the CDR3: TGTGCCACCAGTGACCGAAGCGGGTACGAGCAGTACTTC. Protein sequence: CATSDRSGYEQYF.

The rearrangement links TRBV5-1 to TRBJ2-5; 13 bases map to TRBD2. The germline V gene has CDR1 SGHRS and CDR2 YFSETQ. Trimming at V came to 0 bases and at J to 4 bases, leaving 12 bases not matched to a gene. This CDR3 is built from 19 residues. CDR3 sequence reads: CASSLDRLAGGVFGETQYF. CDR3 nucleotide sequence: TGCGCCAGCAGCTTGGACCGACTAGCGGGAGGTGTTTTTGGAGAGACCCAGTACTTC.

This clonotype has more than one count but fewer than ten. The V and J genes are TRBV5-1 and TRBJ1-1, with 9 bases aligning to TRBD1. Germline V gene lookup returns CDR1 SGHRS and CDR2 YFSETQ. After removal of 2 bases from V and 10 bases from J, the junction contained 9 bases not matched to a gene. The CDR3 is 14 residues long. This CDR3 reads CASSLMGTGTGAFF. In nucleotides, the CDR3 is TGCGCCAGCAGCTTAATGGGGACAGGGACGGGAGCTTTCTTT.

This clonotype occurred many times. The V call is TRBV12-3 or TRBV12-4, the J call TRBJ2-5; D is tentatively TRBD1 or TRBD2 (5 bases each). The CDR3 length is 14 residues. V lost 2 bases, J lost 1 base, and 8 bases lay in between. CDR3 in DNA: TGTGCCAGCAGTTTATGGGACGTCCAAGAGACCCAGTACTTC. It translates to CASSLWDVQETQYF.

This clonotype has a handful of counts. The chain carries TRBV25-1 and TRBJ2-3; perhaps TRBD1 as D (5 bases). Germline V gives CDR1 MGHDK, CDR2 SYGVNS. The CDR3 spans 18 residues. V dropped 4 bases and J dropped 2 bases, with 22 bases sitting between them. The CDR3 coding sequence is TGTGCCAGCAGTGGGATACACCACAGGCGAATCTTCACAGATACGCAGTATTTT. Translation gives CASSGIHHRRIFTDTQYF.

This clonotype was detected a few times. The CDR3 is CASSLDGTGRDEQYF. As DNA, the CDR3 is TGTGCCAGCAGCTTAGATGGGACAGGACGAGACGAGCAGTACTTC. J is TRBJ2-7 and V is TRBV7-2; 8 bases are shared with TRBD1. The CDR3 loop spans 15 amino acids. Germline loops: CDR1 SGHTA, CDR2 FQGNSA. Trimming at V came to 1 base and at J to 5 bases, leaving 7 bases not matched to a gene.

The sample holds a few counts of this clonotype. The V and J genes are TRBV5-1 and TRBJ2-7, with TRBD1 matching 10 bases. V shed 2 bases, J shed 7 bases, and the junction held 3 bases outside the gene matches. CDR3 length equals 13 residues. Germline-derived CDR1 and CDR2 are SGHRS and YFSETQ. The CDR3 loop is CASSFDRGREQYF. In DNA form, the CDR3 reads TGCGCCAGCAGCTTCGACAGGGGGCGGGAGCAGTACTTC.

The chain combines TRBV7-8 with TRBJ1-1; weak D call: TRBD1 (5 bases). Germline assignment: CDR1 SGHVS and CDR2 FQNEAQ. Between the trimmed V and J ends, which lost 5 bases and 7 bases, there was a span of 20 bases. This CDR3 contains 15 residues. The CDR3 DNA reads TGTGCCAGCAGCGTATTCCTTTCCGGGGGTCTTGAAGCTTTCTTT. This sequence encodes CASSVFLSGGLEAFF.

Points on this clonotype: A read error is possible here, since a much larger clone lies one base away. V and J are TRBV12-3 or TRBV12-4 and TRBJ2-7; 8 bases match TRBD2. The V gene end was trimmed by 10 bases and the J gene end by 1 base; junction bases not matched to a gene: 18. CDR3 length equals 17 residues. CDR3 in amino acids: CAITNSGGGQRSYEQYF. The DNA of the CDR3 is TGTGCCATCACCAACTCCGGGGGGGGCCAAAGGTCCTACGAGCAGTACTTC.

In its sample, this clonotype was seen a few times. The rearrangement links TRBV29-1 to TRBJ2-7; TRBD1 might be the D (6 bases). The length of the CDR3 is 12 residues. Between the trimmed V and J ends, which lost 8 bases and 10 bases, there was a span of 21 bases. CDR1 is SQVTM and CDR2 is ANQGSEA in the germline V gene. For the CDR3, the DNA is TGCAGCAGCCGGGACAAAGGAACGAGACAGTACTTC. Its translation: CSSRDKGTRQYF.

The J gene is TRBJ1-5, the V gene TRBV20-1; D is perhaps TRBD1 (6 bases). The CDR3 loop spans 14 amino acids. Trimming shortened V by 3 bases and J by 4 bases, and 13 bases separated the two germline ends. Germline V gene lookup returns CDR1 DFQATT and CDR2 SNEGSKA (reference sequence). CDR3 in DNA: TGCAGTGCTAGGAGGGGGGACCGGAATCAGCCCCAGCATTTT. Protein: CSARRGDRNQPQHF.

There are a few counts of this clonotype. The chain links TRBV25-1 to TRBJ2-5, with D possibly matching TRBD2 (7 bases). This CDR3 comprises 15 residues. Germline-derived CDR1 and CDR2 are MGHDK and SYGVNS. The V end was cut by 7 bases, the J end by 0 bases, with 15 bases between. CDR3 in DNA: TGTGCCAGCACCAGGGGACTAAGGTACCAAGAGACCCAGTACTTC. Its protein product is CASTRGLRYQETQYF.

The table lists this clonotype with many counts. The genes are TRBV12-3 or TRBV12-4 and TRBJ2-7; 9 bases map to TRBD1. Trimming cost V 6 bases and J 5 bases; bases outside gene matches: 11. This CDR3 is 15 amino acids long. The CDR3 spells CASRDPGQGPNEQYF. The CDR3 DNA reads as TGTGCCAGCAGAGATCCGGGACAGGGTCCTAACGAGCAGTACTTC.

J is TRBJ2-7 and V is TRBV2, with TRBD1 matching over 9 bases. Germline V gene sequence: CDR1 SNHLY, CDR2 FYNNEI. This CDR3 region has 15 residues. Trimming at V came to 2 bases and at J to 5 bases, leaving 7 bases not matched to a gene. The CDR3 DNA follows: TGTGCCAGCAGTGAATTTAGACAGGGGGGCAACGAGCAGTACTTC. Encoded protein: CASSEFRQGGNEQYF. Drawing the rest from reference TRBV2 and TRBJ2-7, the complete variable domain is EPEVTQTPSHQVTQMGQEVILRCVPISNHLYFYWYRQILGQKVEFLVSFYNNEISEKSEIFDDQFSVERPDGSNFTLKIRSTKLEDSAMYFCASSEFRQGGNEQYFGPGTRLTVT.

This chain uses TRBV12-3 or TRBV12-4 with TRBJ2-1, with D hard to call. This CDR3 comprises 11 residues. V lost 5 bases, J lost 8 bases, and 7 bases lay in between. In nucleotides, the CDR3 is TGTGCCAGCAGTGTGGTCGATGAGCAGTTCTTC. This sequence encodes CASSVVDEQFF.

This chain connects TRBV4-2 to TRBJ1-2; D gene ambiguous. Germline CDR1 LGHNA, CDR2 YNFKEQ. The CDR3 has 16 amino acids. Trimming pared 0 bases from V and 4 bases from J, leaving 15 bases between. The CDR3 here is CASSQDPAGTSYGYTF. In DNA, the CDR3 is TGTGCCAGCAGCCAAGATCCGGCAGGAACCTCCTATGGCTACACCTTC.

This clonotype has only a few counts. The chain carries TRBV3-1 and TRBJ2-1, with no clear D. V was clipped by 2 bases and J by 5 bases, with 7 bases between them. Germline assignment: CDR1 LGHDT and CDR2 YNNKEL (reference sequence). The CDR3 loop spans 13 amino acids. The CDR3 loop reads CASSQLRNNEQFF. DNA for the CDR3: TGTGCCAGCAGCCAATTGCGAAACAATGAGCAGTTCTTC.

This clonotype was observed a few times. The chain couples TRBV7-8 to TRBJ2-7; D is unclear. V was clipped by 5 bases and J by 5 bases, with 16 bases between them. Germline V gene data show CDR1 as SGHVS and CDR2 as FQNEAQ. This CDR3 has 14 residues. CDR3 residues: CASSAPLRRDEQYF. CDR3 bases: TGTGCCAGCAGCGCCCCCCTGAGAAGAGACGAGCAGTACTTC.

This clonotype has just a few counts. The chain carries TRBV3-1 and TRBJ2-7; 16 bases align to TRBD2. J was trimmed by 4 bases and V by 3 bases; bases with no gene match: 6. The CDR3 has 17 residues. In germline, CDR1 is LGHDT, CDR2 YNNKEL (reference sequence). This CDR3 is CASSHLEGLAGGYEQYF. The CDR3 nucleotides are TGTGCCAGCAGCCACCTAGAGGGACTAGCGGGGGGGTACGAGCAGTACTTC.

The genes are TRBV7-2 and TRBJ2-2, with D uncertain. The CDR3 spans 17 residues. The V gene lost 5 bases and the J gene lost 6 bases, with 22 bases spanning the gap. Germline V lookup: CDR1 SGHTA, CDR2 FQGNSA. The CDR3 loop is CASSLSLGGIMSGELFF. Written as DNA, the CDR3 is TGTGCCAGCAGCCTTAGCCTCGGTGGGATCATGTCCGGGGAGCTGTTTTTT.